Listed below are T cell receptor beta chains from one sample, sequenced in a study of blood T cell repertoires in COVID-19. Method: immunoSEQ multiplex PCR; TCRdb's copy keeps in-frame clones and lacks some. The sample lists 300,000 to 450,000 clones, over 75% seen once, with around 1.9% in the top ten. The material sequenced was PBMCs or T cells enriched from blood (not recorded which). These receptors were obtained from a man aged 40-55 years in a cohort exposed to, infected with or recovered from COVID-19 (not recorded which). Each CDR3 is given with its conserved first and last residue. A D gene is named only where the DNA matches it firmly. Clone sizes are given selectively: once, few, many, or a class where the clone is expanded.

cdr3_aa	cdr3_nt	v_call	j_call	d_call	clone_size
CASSPLSSYGYTF	TGTGCCAGCAGCCCCCTCTCGTCCTATGGCTACACCTTC	TRBV3-1/TRBV3-2	TRBJ1-2	.	.
CASSTSGTSVYNEQFF	TGTGCCAGCAGCACATCCGGGACTAGCGTGTACAATGAGCAGTTCTTC	TRBV9	TRBJ2-1	TRBD2	.
CASSLGQGNQPQHF	TGTGCCAGCAGCTTGGGACAGGGCAATCAGCCCCAGCATTTT	TRBV7-2	TRBJ1-5	TRBD1	.
CAIMGTGRYEQYF	TGTGCCATCATGGGGACAGGCAGGTACGAGCAGTACTTC	TRBV10-3	TRBJ2-7	TRBD1	.
CASSLAGGRFSNQPQHF	TGTGCCAGCAGCTTAGCTGGTGGGAGGTTTAGCAATCAGCCCCAGCATTTT	TRBV7-6	TRBJ1-5	.	few
CASGPLAVGTEAFF	TGTGCCAGTGGCCCCCTGGCGGTTGGCACTGAAGCTTTCTTT	TRBV19	TRBJ1-1	.	.
CSVDRGDTEAFF	TGCAGCGTTGACAGGGGAGACACTGAAGCTTTCTTT	TRBV29-1	TRBJ1-1	.	.
CASLWRGADRYGYTF	TGTGCCAGCCTGTGGCGGGGGGCGGATCGTTATGGCTACACCTTC	TRBV2	TRBJ1-2	.	.
CATQTSGRYTDTQYF	TGTGCCACACAAACTAGCGGACGCTACACAGATACGCAGTATTTT	TRBV25-1	TRBJ2-3	TRBD2	.
CASSIQVAAYNEQFF	TGTGCCAGTAGTATTCAAGTAGCGGCCTACAATGAGCAGTTCTTC	TRBV19	TRBJ2-1	.	.
CASSLGDRAYGYTF	TGTGCCAGCAGCTTAGGGGACAGGGCCTATGGCTACACCTTC	TRBV11-2	TRBJ1-2	TRBD1	.
CASSLFPRDEQYF	TGTGCCAGCAGTTTATTTCCCAGGGACGAGCAGTACTTC	TRBV27	TRBJ2-7	.	.
CASSHGASGYTF	TGTGCCAGCAGTCATGGGGCATCTGGCTACACCTTC	TRBV28	TRBJ1-2	.	.
CASRGTGDAGELFF	TGCGCCAGCAGGGGGACAGGGGACGCCGGGGAGCTGTTTTTT	TRBV5-1	TRBJ2-2	TRBD1	.
CASSTERDRGRPGNTIYF	TGTGCCAGCAGTACAGAACGGGACAGGGGGCGTCCTGGAAACACCATATATTTT	TRBV7-9	TRBJ1-3	TRBD1	.